This TCR beta chain was sequenced during a study of blood T cells in healthy people across ages. Study-level points and caveats: Conclusively comparing naive with antigen-experienced cells was impossible with unsorted PBMCs.

The V and J ends lost 5 bases and 9 bases respectively, with 17 bases between them. CDR1 is DFQATT and CDR2 is SNEGSKA in the germline V gene (reference sequence). The CDR3 is 13 amino acids. Through a sample-barcoded 5' primer and a J-beta primer mix, a second PCR was run for roughly 7 to 11 cycles. Each cDNA molecule received a tag from a template-switch adaptor that had 12 random nucleotides. One entry per CDR3 protein, called by TCRdb with MiXCR from the 5' RACE reads. The sample lists fewer than 1,000,000 distinct CDR3 sequences; 44% were seen once. Worth noting for this clonotype: The target antigen is unknown.

This clonotype originated in a man aged 55 to 70 in good health. The sequencing sample was made of blood. The chain is built from TRBV20-1 and TRBJ2-1, with D perhaps TRBD1 or TRBD2 (5 bases each). The CDR3 spells CSAGTGVSSEQFF. The CDR3 nucleotides read TGCAGTGCTGGGACCGGCGTTAGTAGTGAGCAGTTCTTC.